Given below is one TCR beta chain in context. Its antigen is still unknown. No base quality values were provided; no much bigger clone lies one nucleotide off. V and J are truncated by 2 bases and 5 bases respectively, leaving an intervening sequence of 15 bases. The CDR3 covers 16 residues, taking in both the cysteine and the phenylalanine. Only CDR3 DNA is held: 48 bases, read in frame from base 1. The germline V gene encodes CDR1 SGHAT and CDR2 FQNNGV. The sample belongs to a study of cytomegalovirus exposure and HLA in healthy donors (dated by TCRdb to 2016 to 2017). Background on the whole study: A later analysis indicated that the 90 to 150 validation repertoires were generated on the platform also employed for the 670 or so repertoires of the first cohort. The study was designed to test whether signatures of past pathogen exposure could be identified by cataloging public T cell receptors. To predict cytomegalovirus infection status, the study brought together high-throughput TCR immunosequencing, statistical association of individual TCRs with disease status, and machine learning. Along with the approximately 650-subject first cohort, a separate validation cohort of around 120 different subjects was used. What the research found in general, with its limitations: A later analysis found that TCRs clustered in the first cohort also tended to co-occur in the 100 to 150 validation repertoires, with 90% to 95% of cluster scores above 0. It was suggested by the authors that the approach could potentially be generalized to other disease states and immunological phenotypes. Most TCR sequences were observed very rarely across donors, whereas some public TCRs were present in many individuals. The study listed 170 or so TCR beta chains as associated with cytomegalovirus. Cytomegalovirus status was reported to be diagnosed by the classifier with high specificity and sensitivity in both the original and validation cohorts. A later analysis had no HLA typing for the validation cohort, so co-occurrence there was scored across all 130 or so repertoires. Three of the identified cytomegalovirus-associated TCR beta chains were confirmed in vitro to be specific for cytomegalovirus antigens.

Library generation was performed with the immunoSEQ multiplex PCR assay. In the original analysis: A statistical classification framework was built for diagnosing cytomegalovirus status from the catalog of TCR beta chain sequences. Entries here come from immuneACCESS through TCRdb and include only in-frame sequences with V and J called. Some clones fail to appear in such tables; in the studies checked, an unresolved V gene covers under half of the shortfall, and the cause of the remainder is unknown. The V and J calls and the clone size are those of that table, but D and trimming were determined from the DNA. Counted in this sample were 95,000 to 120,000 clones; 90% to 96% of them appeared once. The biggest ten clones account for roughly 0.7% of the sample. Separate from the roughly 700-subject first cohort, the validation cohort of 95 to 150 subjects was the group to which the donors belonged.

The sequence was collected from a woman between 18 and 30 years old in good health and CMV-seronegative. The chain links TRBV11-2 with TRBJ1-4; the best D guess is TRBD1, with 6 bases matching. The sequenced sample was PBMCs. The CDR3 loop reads CASSLFYGGLNEKLFF. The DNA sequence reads TGTGCCAGCAGCTTATTTTACGGGGGGCTGAATGAAAAACTGTTTTTT.